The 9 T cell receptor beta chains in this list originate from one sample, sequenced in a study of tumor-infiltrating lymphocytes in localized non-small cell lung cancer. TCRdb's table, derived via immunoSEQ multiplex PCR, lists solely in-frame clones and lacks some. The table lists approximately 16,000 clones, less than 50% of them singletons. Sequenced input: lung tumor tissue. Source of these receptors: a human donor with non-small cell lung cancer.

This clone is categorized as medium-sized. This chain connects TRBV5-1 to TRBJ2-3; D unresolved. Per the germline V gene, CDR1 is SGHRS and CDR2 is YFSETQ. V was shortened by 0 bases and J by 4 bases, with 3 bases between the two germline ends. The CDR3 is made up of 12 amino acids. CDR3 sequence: CASSLAADTQYF. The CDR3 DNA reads TGCGCCAGCAGCTTGGCCGCAGATACGCAGTATTTT.

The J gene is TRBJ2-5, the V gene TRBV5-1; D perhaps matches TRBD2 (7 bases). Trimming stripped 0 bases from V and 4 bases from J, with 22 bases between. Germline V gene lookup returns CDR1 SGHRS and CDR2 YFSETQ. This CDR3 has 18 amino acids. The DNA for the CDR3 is TGCGCCAGCAGCTTGGGCGGCGGGGGCCTAGGATGGGCAGAGACCCAGTACTTC. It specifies CASSLGGGGLGWAETQYF.

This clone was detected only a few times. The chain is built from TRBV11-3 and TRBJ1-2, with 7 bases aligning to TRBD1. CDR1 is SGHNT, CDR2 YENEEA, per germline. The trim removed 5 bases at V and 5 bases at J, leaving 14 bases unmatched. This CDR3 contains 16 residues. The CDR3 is CASSPRFESQGYGYTF. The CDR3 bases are TGTGCCAGCAGCCCCAGATTTGAATCACAGGGGTATGGCTACACCTTC.

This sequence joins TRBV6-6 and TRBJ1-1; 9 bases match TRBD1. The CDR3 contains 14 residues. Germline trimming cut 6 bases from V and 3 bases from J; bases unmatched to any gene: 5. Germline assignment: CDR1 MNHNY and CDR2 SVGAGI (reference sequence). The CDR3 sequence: CASSRTGADTEAFF. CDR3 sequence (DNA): TGTGCCAGCAGCAGGACAGGGGCGGACACTGAAGCTTTCTTT.

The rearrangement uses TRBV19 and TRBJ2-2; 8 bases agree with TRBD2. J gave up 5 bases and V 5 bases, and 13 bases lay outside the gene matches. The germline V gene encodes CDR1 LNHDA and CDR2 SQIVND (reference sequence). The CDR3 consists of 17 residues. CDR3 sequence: CASSHLGGAGVTGELFF. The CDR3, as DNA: TGTGCCAGTAGTCACCTAGGAGGAGCGGGAGTGACCGGGGAGCTGTTTTTT.

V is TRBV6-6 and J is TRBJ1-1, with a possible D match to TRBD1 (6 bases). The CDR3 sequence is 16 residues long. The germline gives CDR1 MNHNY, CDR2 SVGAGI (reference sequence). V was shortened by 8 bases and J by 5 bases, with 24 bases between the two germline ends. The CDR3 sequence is CASLTILGARVTEAFF. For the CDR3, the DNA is TGTGCCAGCTTGACAATTTTGGGGGCGAGAGTGACTGAAGCTTTCTTT.

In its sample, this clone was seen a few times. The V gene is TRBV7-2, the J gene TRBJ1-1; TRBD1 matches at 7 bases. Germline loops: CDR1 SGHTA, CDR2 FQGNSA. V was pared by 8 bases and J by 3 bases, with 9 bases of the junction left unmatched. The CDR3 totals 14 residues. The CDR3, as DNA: TGTGCCAGCCTCCTAGAGGGGGCGTACACTGAAGCTTTCTTT. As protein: CASLLEGAYTEAFF.

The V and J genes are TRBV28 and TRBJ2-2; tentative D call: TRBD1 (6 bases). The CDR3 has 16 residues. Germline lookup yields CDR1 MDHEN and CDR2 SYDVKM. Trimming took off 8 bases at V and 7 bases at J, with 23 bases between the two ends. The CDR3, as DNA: TGTGCCAGCGTCCAATTAACAGGGCCCCGCGGCGGGGAGCTGTTTTTT. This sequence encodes CASVQLTGPRGGELFF.

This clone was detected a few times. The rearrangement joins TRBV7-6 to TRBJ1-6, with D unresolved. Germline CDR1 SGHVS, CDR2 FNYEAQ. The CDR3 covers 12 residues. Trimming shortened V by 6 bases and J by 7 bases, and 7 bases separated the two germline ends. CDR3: CASSHENSPLHF. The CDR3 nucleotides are TGTGCCAGCAGTCATGAAAATTCACCCCTCCACTTT.